One sample yielded the 6 T cell receptor beta chains listed below, sequenced in a study of T cell responses to AZD1222 COVID-19 vaccine. Only in-frame clones appear in the TCRdb table, and some are missing; sequencing was by immunoSEQ multiplex PCR. The sample has around 94,000 clones, about 88% seen once. This specimen was peripheral blood, taken on day 0 of AZD1222 vaccination. These receptors all stem from an adult in good health.

The chain has TRBV14 and TRBJ1-2; the D is unclear. Per the germline V gene, CDR1 is SGHDN and CDR2 is FVKESK. V was trimmed by 4 bases and J by 4 bases, leaving 10 bases between them. The CDR3 length is 13 residues. The CDR3 is CASSLHPPYGYTF. DNA for the CDR3: TGTGCCAGCAGCCTCCATCCCCCCTATGGCTACACCTTC.

This chain connects TRBV9 to TRBJ1-6; no firm D call. The germline V and J ends were trimmed by 0 bases and 10 bases, with 5 bases remaining between them. The CDR3 length is 12 residues. Germline V lookup: CDR1 SGDLS, CDR2 YYNGEE. This chain's CDR3 is CASSVGASPLHF. DNA for the CDR3: TGTGCCAGCAGCGTAGGGGCGTCACCCCTCCACTTT.

V gene TRBV19 combines with J gene TRBJ2-7; D is unclear. V lost 7 bases to trimming and J lost 6 bases, with 16 bases between them. The CDR3 is 13 amino acids. CDR1 is LNHDA, CDR2 SQIVND, per germline (reference sequence). CDR3 coding DNA: TGTGCCAGTAAGGGCTTCCCGTCGGGCGAGCAGTACTTC. It is translated as CASKGFPSGEQYF.

This clone showed up just once. The chain combines TRBV5-1 with TRBJ1-1; 7 bases are a match to TRBD1. The ends lost 4 bases at V and 1 base at J; junction bases unmatched: 13. Germline lookup yields CDR1 SGHRS and CDR2 YFSETQ. The CDR3 extends over 17 amino acids. CDR3 loop: CASSLRIQQGRNTEAFF. In nucleotides, the CDR3 is TGCGCCAGCAGCCTACGAATCCAACAGGGGAGGAACACTGAAGCTTTCTTT. The variable domain in full, with the rest retrieved from reference TRBV5-1 and TRBJ1-1, is KAGVTQTPRYLIKTRGQQVTLSCSPISGHRSVSWYQQTPGQGLQFLFEYFSETQRNKGNFPGRFSGRQFSNSRSEMNVSTLELGDSALYLCASSLRIQQGRNTEAFFGQGTRLTVV.

The CDR3 DNA reads as TGTGCCAGCAGTTACTTACAGGTACCTTACGAGCAGTACTTC. Protein product: CASSYLQVPYEQYF. The chain carries TRBV6-5 and TRBJ2-7, with D possibly TRBD1 on 5 matching bases. V was pared by 1 base and J by 4 bases, with 11 bases between. Germline CDR1 reads MNHEY; CDR2 reads SVGAGI. The CDR3 is made up of 14 amino acids.

J is TRBJ2-2 and V is TRBV5-1, with D possibly matching TRBD1 (5 bases). The CDR3 extends over 17 amino acids. The germline V gene has CDR1 SGHRS and CDR2 YFSETQ. Trimming pared 0 bases from V and 0 bases from J, leaving 12 bases between. The CDR3 is CASSLALIRANTGELFF. CDR3 sequence (DNA): TGCGCCAGCAGCTTGGCCTTAATCAGGGCGAACACCGGGGAGCTGTTTTTT.